This is a list of T cell receptor beta chains from one sample in a study of vaccination and CD4 T cells after COVID-19. TCRdb analysed the PCR reads with MiXCR anew, one entry per CDR3 protein. The sample carries tens of thousands of distinct CDR3 sequences, about 49% recorded once. The sequenced sample was CD4+ T cells from blood, obtained about 7 months after SARS-CoV-2 vaccination. These receptor sequences come from a human donor who had recovered from COVID-19. The CDR3 runs from the conserved cysteine through the conserved F or W. The D gene is left open where the match is weak. Expanded clones get a size class; other rows say once, few or many, or leave the size out.

V,size,J,D,DNA,CDR3
TRBV7-9,NA,TRBJ2-1,NA,TGTGCCTGCAGCTCGATGGGGGGAGCCGATGAGCAGTTCTTC,CACSSMGGADEQFF
TRBV6-1,NA,TRBJ1-2,TRBD1,TGTGCCAGCAGCCGATCTCTTACAGGGGCGGGCTATGGCTACACCTTC,CASSRSLTGAGYGYTF
TRBV11-2,NA,TRBJ2-5,TRBD1,TGTGCCAGCAGCCCCTCGGGACAGGGGAGCGGGAGAGAGACCCAGTACTTC,CASSPSGQGSGRETQYF
TRBV18,NA,TRBJ2-5,NA,TGTGCCAGCTCACCAGTGCGGGACTCCGCCCGAACCCAGTACTTC,CASSPVRDSARTQYF
TRBV19,once,TRBJ2-7,NA,TGTGCCAGTAGTATATCATGGTCGTGGGGGCGGCCCTACGAGCAGTACTTC,CASSISWSWGRPYEQYF
TRBV20-1,NA,TRBJ1-4,NA,TGCAGTGGGCAGGGGCCAGCAACTAATGAAAAACTGTTTTTT,CSGQGPATNEKLFF
TRBV27,few,TRBJ2-1,TRBD2,TGTGCCAGCAGTGGACTAGCGGGATACGATGAGCAGTTCTTC,CASSGLAGYDEQFF
TRBV5-6,NA,TRBJ1-2,NA,TGTGCCAGCACCCCTCGACTCACTAGAGGTGGCTACACCTTC,CASTPRLTRGGYTF
TRBV20-1,few,TRBJ1-5,TRBD1,TGCAGTGCTAGAGGGAACAGGGGAGTTGGTCAGCCCCAGCATTTT,CSARGNRGVGQPQHF
TRBV5-1,once,TRBJ2-1,NA,TGCGCCAGCAGCTTGAGGGGAGGCGATGAGCAGTTCTTC,CASSLRGGDEQFF
TRBV5-4,few,TRBJ2-3,TRBD2,TGTGCCAGCAGAGGGACTATGGGAGATACGCAGTATTTT,CASRGTMGDTQYF
TRBV11-2,NA,TRBJ2-5,NA,TGTGCCAGCAGCTTATTCTTGCGGAGGGCGCAAGAGACCCAGTACTTC,CASSLFLRRAQETQYF
TRBV28,NA,TRBJ1-1,NA,TGTGCCAGCAGACGGGGCATCAACACTGAAGCTTTCTTT,CASRRGINTEAFF
TRBV4-1,NA,TRBJ2-1,NA,TGCGCCAGCAGCCAACTGGGTCCGGACTACAATGAGCAGTTCTTC,CASSQLGPDYNEQFF
TRBV10-1,once,TRBJ2-5,TRBD2,TGCGCCAGCAGTGATTCTAGCGGGAGGAAGACCCAGTACTTC,CASSDSSGRKTQYF
TRBV15,few,TRBJ2-2,TRBD1,TGTGCCACCAGCAGAGGGGACAGGGTCACCGGGGAGCTGTTTTTT,CATSRGDRVTGELFF
TRBV24-1,NA,TRBJ1-5,NA,TGTGCCACCAGTCTTCCAGGGAGCAATCAGCCCCAGCATTTT,CATSLPGSNQPQHF
TRBV6-2/TRBV6-3,NA,TRBJ2-5,NA,TGTGCCAGCAGTTCAACCCTGGGGACGACCCAGTACTTC,CASSSTLGTTQYF
TRBV20-1,NA,TRBJ2-4,TRBD1,TGCAGTGCCAACAAGGACAGGGGAAAGTCGGACATTCAGTACTTC,CSANKDRGKSDIQYF
TRBV6-4,NA,TRBJ2-1,NA,TGTGCCAGCAGTGAACTTGCGGAGGGGAGTGAGCAGTTCTTC,CASSELAEGSEQFF
TRBV7-9,few,TRBJ2-2,NA,TGTGCCAGCAGCTTAGGCGGGGTTACGAACACCGGGGAGCTGTTTTTT,CASSLGGVTNTGELFF
TRBV5-4,NA,TRBJ2-1,NA,TGTGCCAGCAGTCTAGGCGAGGGGGACTCCTACAATGAGCAGTTCTTC,CASSLGEGDSYNEQFF